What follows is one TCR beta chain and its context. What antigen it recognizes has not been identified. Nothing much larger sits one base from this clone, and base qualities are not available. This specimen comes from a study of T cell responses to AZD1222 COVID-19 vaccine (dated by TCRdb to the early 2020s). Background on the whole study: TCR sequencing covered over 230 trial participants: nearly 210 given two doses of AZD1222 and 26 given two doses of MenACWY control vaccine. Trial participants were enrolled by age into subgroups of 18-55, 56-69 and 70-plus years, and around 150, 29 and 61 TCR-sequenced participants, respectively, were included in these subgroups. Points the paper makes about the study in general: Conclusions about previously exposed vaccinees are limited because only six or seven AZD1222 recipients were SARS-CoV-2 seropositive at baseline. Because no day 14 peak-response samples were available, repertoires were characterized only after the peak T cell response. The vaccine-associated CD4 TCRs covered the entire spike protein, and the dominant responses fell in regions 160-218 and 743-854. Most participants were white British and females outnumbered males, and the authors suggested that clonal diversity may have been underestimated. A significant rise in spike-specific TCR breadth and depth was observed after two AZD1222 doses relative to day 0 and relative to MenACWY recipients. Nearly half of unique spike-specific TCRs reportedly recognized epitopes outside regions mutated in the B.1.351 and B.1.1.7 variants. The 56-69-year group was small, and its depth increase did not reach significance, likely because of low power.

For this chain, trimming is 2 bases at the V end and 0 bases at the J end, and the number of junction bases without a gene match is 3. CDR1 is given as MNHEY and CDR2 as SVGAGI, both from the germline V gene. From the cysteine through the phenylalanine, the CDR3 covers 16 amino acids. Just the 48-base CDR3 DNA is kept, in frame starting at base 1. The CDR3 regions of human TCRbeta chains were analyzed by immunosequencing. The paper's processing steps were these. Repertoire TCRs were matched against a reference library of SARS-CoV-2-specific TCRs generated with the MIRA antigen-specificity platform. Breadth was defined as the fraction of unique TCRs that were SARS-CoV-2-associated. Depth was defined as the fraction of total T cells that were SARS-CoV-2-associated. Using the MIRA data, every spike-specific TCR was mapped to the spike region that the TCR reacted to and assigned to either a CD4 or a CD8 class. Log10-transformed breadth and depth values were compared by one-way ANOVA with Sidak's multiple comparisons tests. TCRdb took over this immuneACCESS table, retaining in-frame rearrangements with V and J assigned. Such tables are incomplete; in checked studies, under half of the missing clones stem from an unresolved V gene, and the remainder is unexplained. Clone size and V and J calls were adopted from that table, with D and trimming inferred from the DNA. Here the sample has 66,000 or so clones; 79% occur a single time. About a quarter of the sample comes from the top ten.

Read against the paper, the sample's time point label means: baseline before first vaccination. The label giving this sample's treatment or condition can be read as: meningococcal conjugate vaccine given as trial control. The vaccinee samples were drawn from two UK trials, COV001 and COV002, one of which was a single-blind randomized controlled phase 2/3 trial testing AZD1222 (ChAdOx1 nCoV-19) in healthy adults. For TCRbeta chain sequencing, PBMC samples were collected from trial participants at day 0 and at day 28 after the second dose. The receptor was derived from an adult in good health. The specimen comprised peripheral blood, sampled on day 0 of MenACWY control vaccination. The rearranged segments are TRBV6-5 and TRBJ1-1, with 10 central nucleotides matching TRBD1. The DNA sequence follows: TGTGCCAGCAGTTACGACAGGGGGCGGATGAACACTGAAGCTTTCTTT. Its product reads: CASSYDRGRMNTEAFF.